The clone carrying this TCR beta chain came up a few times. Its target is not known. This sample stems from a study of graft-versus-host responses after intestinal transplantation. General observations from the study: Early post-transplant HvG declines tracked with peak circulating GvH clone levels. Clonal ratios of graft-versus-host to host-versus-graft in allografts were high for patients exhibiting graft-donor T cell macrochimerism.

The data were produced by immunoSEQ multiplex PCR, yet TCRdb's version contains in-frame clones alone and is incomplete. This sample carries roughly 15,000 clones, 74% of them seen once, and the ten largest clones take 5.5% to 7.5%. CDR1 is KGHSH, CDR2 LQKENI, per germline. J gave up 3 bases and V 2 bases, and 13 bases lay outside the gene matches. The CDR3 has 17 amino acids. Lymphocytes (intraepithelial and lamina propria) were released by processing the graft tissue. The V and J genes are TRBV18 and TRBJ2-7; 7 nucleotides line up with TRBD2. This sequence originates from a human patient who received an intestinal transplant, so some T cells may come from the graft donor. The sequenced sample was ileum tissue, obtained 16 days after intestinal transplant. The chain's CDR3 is CASSPTLGLVGDYEQYF. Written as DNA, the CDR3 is TGTGCCAGCTCACCAACTCTTGGACTAGTCGGAGACTACGAGCAGTACTTC.